This paragraph covers one T cell receptor beta chain sequence. Its antigen is still unknown. The data stem from a study of cytomegalovirus exposure and HLA in healthy donors. Turning to the study itself: Most genotyped donors, around four fifths of about 360, had Caucasian-associated genetic ancestry. General study findings and limits: Being indistinguishable, some V segments were excluded, TRBV6-2 and TRBV6-3 among them.

Primers: 60 Vbeta forward and 13 Jbeta reverse. The protocol was immunoSEQ multiplex PCR, while the TCRdb copy is restricted to in-frame clones and leaves out a portion. The sample records about 130,000 clones, approximately 80% being singletons. Germline-derived CDR1 and CDR2 are MNHNS and SASEGT. The length of the CDR3 is 14 residues. The TCR was taken from a woman between 35 and 50 years old in good health and CMV-seronegative. The rearrangement uses TRBV6-1 and TRBJ2-5; D is possibly TRBD2 (5 bases). The J call is uncertain, as TRBJ2-7 better fits the DNA end. The sequenced sample was PBMCs. The CDR3 nucleotides read TGTGCCAGCAGTGCACGACGGGACTCCTACGAGCAGTACTTC. This sequence encodes CASSARRDSYEQYF.